Below, 14 T cell receptor beta chains from the same sample are listed, as sequenced in a study of CD8 T cells in ankylosing spondylitis. These receptors have no identified antigens. TCRdb passed the 5' RACE reads through MiXCR, listing each CDR3 protein once. The sample has around 770,000 distinct CDR3 sequences, 10% to 15% seen once. Findings of the study overall: Seemingly characteristic of ankylosing spondylitis blood was a TCR beta motif consisting of several highly homologous variants.

The specimen sequenced was blood, either unsorted or a sorted T cell fraction (not recorded which). These receptors were obtained from a male donor with ankylosing spondylitis.

This clonotype was picked up a small number of times. The chain uses TRBV12-3 or TRBV12-4 and TRBJ1-2, with TRBD1 as a possible D gene (5 bases). With 1 base removed from V and 5 bases from J, the gap between germline ends came to 17 bases. The CDR3 covers 16 residues. In DNA form, the CDR3 reads TGTGCCAGCAGTTTAGTCCCACAGGTTTATGGGTATGGCTACACCTTC. It is translated as CASSLVPQVYGYGYTF.

A few counts support this clonotype. V and J are TRBV20-1 and TRBJ2-7; D uncertain. The CDR3 has 13 amino acids. Germline V CDR1 and CDR2: DFQATT, SNEGSKA (reference sequence). V dropped 3 bases and J dropped 0 bases, with 9 bases sitting between them. CDR3 sequence (DNA): TGCAGTGCTAGGTTACGAAGCTCCTACGAGCAGTACTTC. Its translation is CSARLRSSYEQYF.

The rearrangement uses TRBV29-1 and TRBJ1-2, with no clear D. This CDR3 has 14 residues. Trimming took off 1 base at V and 5 bases at J, with 14 bases between the two ends. Per the germline V gene, CDR1 is SQVTM and CDR2 is ANQGSEA. The CDR3 loop reads CSVEGTADFYGYTF. Here the CDR3 DNA reads TGCAGCGTTGAAGGAACAGCGGACTTTTATGGCTACACCTTC.

This clonotype was picked up a small number of times. This chain links TRBV30 with TRBJ2-5; 9 bases agree with TRBD2. The CDR3 contains 14 residues. The germline gives CDR1 GTSNPN, CDR2 SVGIG (reference sequence). V dropped 7 bases and J dropped 5; count of bases not matched to a gene: 11. In nucleotides, the CDR3 is TGTGCCTTTTCTAGCGGGGTAGGGCGGGAGACCCAGTACTTC. Its translation: CAFSSGVGRETQYF.

The chain has TRBV7-2 and TRBJ2-1, with D possibly matching TRBD1 (6 bases). Germline V lookup: CDR1 SGHTA, CDR2 FQGNSA. Trimming took 1 base from V and 2 from J, leaving 9 bases between them. The CDR3 length is 15 residues. The CDR3 sequence is CASSLGKGAYNEQFF. CDR3 DNA sequence: TGTGCCAGCAGCTTAGGGAAGGGGGCCTACAATGAGCAGTTCTTC.

The rearrangement uses TRBV18 and TRBJ2-7; either TRBD1 or TRBD2 may fit D (5 bases each). Germline CDR1 reads KGHSH; CDR2 reads LQKENI. The V and J ends lost 2 bases and 5 bases respectively, with 16 bases between them. CDR3 length: 15 residues. The CDR3 sequence: CASSPGRQKFHEQYF. The CDR3 DNA reads as TGTGCCAGCTCACCAGGGAGACAGAAGTTCCACGAGCAGTACTTC.

About this clonotype itself: A junction boundary mismatches the germline segment, possibly from a read error. The chain is built from TRBV20-1 and TRBJ2-1; 7 bases align to TRBD2. The V gene's germline CDR1 is DFQATT and CDR2 SNEGSKA (reference sequence). The CDR3 has 16 amino acids. The CDR3 sequence: CCARDWRLAAYNEQFF. The CDR3 DNA reads TGCTGTGCTAGAGATTGGAGGCTAGCGGCCTACAATGAGCAGTTCTTC.

This chain uses TRBV20-1 with TRBJ1-4; D is possibly TRBD1 (5 bases). The V gene's germline CDR1 is DFQATT and CDR2 SNEGSKA (reference sequence). Trimming stripped 0 bases from V and 7 bases from J, with 15 bases between. CDR3 size: 15 residues. CDR3 protein: CSARDRTQGGEKLFF. As DNA, the CDR3 is TGCAGTGCTAGAGATCGGACCCAGGGCGGTGAAAAACTGTTTTTT.

The rearrangement joins TRBV18 to TRBJ2-7; TRBD1 is a possible D gene (6 bases). Germline CDR1 reads KGHSH; CDR2 reads LQKENI. The ends were cut back, 8 bases at V and 3 bases at J, with 14 bases in the middle. The CDR3 contains 13 residues. CDR3 sequence: CASTPGHGYEQYF. DNA for the CDR3: TGTGCCAGCACTCCGGGACACGGCTACGAGCAGTACTTC.

V is TRBV10-3 and J is TRBJ2-1, with D hard to call. The CDR3 has 13 residues. CDR1 and CDR2 from the germline V gene are ENHRY and SYGVKD. Trimming took 6 bases from V and 5 from J, leaving 11 bases between them. Here the CDR3 DNA reads TGTGCCATCAGGTCCTGGAGTAACAATGAGCAGTTCTTC. As protein: CAIRSWSNNEQFF.

This clonotype was seen repeatedly, ten times or more. The CDR3 here is CASAVSGITEAFF. The DNA for the CDR3 is TGTGCCTCGGCCGTATCGGGGATCACTGAAGCTTTCTTT. The V and J genes are TRBV6-1 and TRBJ1-1; the D is unclear. CDR3 length equals 13 residues. The V end lost 11 bases, the J end lost 4 bases, and 17 bases lay between the germline ends. CDR1 is MNHNS, CDR2 SASEGT, per germline.

The rearrangement links TRBV12-3 or TRBV12-4 to TRBJ1-1; 9 positions agree with TRBD1. The ends lost 6 bases at V and 4 bases at J; junction bases unmatched: 15. The CDR3 consists of 17 residues. CDR3 sequence reads: CASRLRPGTGHFTEAFF. CDR3 DNA: TGTGCCAGCAGGCTACGTCCTGGGACAGGGCATTTCACTGAAGCTTTCTTT.

This clonotype was seen only a few times. This sequence joins TRBV4-3 and TRBJ2-7, with unresolved D. Trimming shortened V by 1 base and J by 0 bases, and 10 bases separated the two germline ends. Germline V gene sequence: CDR1 LGHNA, CDR2 YSLEER. The CDR3 loop spans 15 amino acids. In DNA, the CDR3 is TGCGCCAGCAGCCAAGGACCGAGCGACTCCTACGAGCAGTACTTC. Its translation is CASSQGPSDSYEQYF.

In its sample, this clonotype was seen a few times. The chain recombines TRBV5-1 with TRBJ1-1, with a tentative D call TRBD1 (6 bases). Trimming stripped 4 bases from V and 4 bases from J, with 11 bases between. The V gene's germline CDR1 is SGHRS and CDR2 YFSETQ. This CDR3 has 13 residues. CDR3 nucleotides: TGCGCCAGCAGCCCAGGGGTCGTCACTGAAGCTTTCTTT. It codes for CASSPGVVTEAFF.